The present T cell receptor beta chain was sequenced within a study of cytomegalovirus exposure and HLA in healthy donors. Note on this clone: Its antigen is undetermined.

Study conclusions and caveats: One later analysis, an examination of the 100 to 150 validation repertoires, found that first-cohort TCR clusters tended to co-occur in them.

The protocol was immunoSEQ multiplex PCR, while the TCRdb copy is restricted to in-frame clones and leaves out a portion. The data show about 240,000 clones, around 85% seen once. The ends lost 4 bases at V and 2 bases at J; junction bases unmatched: 3. CDR3 length: 13 residues. Germline assignment: CDR1 SGHRS and CDR2 YFSETQ. The source of this sequence is a woman under 40 in good health and CMV-seropositive. This chain links TRBV5-1 with TRBJ2-7; 7 bases map to TRBD1. The sample was PBMCs. As DNA, the CDR3 is TGCGCCAGCAGCGGGGACAGTACCTACGAGCAGTACTTC. Its translation: CASSGDSTYEQYF.